This TCR beta chain was sequenced during a study of cytomegalovirus exposure and HLA in healthy donors. Regarding the study as a whole: TCR beta sequences numbering roughly 16,000 were associated with HLA alleles at 0.05 false discovery rate in a later analysis.

J gave up 1 base and V 3 bases, and 5 bases lay outside the gene matches. Germline V lookup: CDR1 KGHSH, CDR2 LQKENI. The CDR3 loop spans 15 amino acids. This clone was seen more than once but under ten times. Its antigen remains unidentified. The PCR employed 60 Vbeta primers together with 13 Jbeta primers. Assay used: immunoSEQ multiplex PCR; TCRdb lists only in-frame clones, some missing. This table has 150,000 to 200,000 clones, approximately 79% appearing once. Sequenced material: PBMCs. The V and J genes are TRBV18 and TRBJ1-1; 7 bases match TRBD1. This sequence was found in a man aged 60 to 75 in good health and CMV-seronegative. This CDR3 is CASSPLDRPNTEAFF. In DNA form, the CDR3 reads TGTGCCAGCTCACCCCTGGACAGGCCGAACACTGAAGCTTTCTTT.